The entry below describes one T cell receptor (beta chain). Its target is not known. This specimen comes from a study of cytomegalovirus exposure and HLA in healthy donors. Study-wide points: In vitro assays verified that a few CMV-associated chains recognized CMV antigens specifically. Reports described diagnosis of cytomegalovirus status by the classifier as highly specific and sensitive.

The V end lost 6 bases, the J end lost 3 bases, and 14 bases lay between the germline ends. Germline V gene sequence: CDR1 MNHEY, CDR2 SMNVEV (reference sequence). The CDR3 extends over 15 amino acids. The study ran its PCR with 60 Vbeta and 13 Jbeta primers. Repertoires were generated with immunoSEQ multiplex PCR, while TCRdb's copy carries only in-frame clones and drops some. The sample yields about 170,000 clones, approximately 80% seen once. Each donor was nominally healthy when sampled (though unrecorded immune exposures were likely). This receptor was taken from a boy aged 2 to 9 in good health and CMV-seronegative. This sequence joins TRBV27 and TRBJ1-4, with D possibly being TRBD1 (5 bases). The specimen was PBMCs. CDR3 sequence: CASRKAGNPNEKLFF. The DNA of the CDR3 is TGTGCCAGCAGAAAAGCAGGGAATCCTAATGAAAAACTGTTTTTT.